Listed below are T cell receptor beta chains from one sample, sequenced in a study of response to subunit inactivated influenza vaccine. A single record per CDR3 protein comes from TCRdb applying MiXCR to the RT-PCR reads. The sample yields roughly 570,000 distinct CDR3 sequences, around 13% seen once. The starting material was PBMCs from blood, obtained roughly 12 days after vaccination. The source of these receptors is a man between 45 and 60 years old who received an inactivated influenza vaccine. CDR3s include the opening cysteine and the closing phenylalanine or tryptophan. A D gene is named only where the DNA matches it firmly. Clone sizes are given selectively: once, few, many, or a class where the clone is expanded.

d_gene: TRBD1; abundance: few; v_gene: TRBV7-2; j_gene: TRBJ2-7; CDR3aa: CASSLGQGSREQYF; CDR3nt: TGTGCCAGCAGCCTAGGACAGGGTTCGCGCGAGCAGTACTTC
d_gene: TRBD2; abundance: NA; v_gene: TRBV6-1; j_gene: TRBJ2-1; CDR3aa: CASRILAGGYNEQFF; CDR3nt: TGTGCCAGCAGGATTCTAGCGGGAGGATACAATGAGCAGTTCTTC
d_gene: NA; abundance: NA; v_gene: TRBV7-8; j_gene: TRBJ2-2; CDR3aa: CASSLRDKNTGELFF; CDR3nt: TGTGCCAGCAGCTTAAGGGATAAGAACACCGGGGAGCTGTTTTTT
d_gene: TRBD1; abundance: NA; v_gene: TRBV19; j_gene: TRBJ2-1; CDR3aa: CASTMTGVINEQFF; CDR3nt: TGTGCCAGTACAATGACAGGGGTCATAAATGAGCAGTTCTTC
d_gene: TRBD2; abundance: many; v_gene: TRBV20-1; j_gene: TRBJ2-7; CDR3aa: CSASSLGRAYEQYF; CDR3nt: TGCAGTGCTAGTTCTCTCGGGAGGGCCTACGAGCAGTACTTC
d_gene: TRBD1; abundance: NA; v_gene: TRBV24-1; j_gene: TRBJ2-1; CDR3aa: CATSDSGTGVYNEQFF; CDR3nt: TGTGCCACCAGTGACTCCGGGACAGGGGTCTACAATGAGCAGTTCTTC
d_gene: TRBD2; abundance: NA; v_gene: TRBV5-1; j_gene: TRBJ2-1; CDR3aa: CASSWGDYSYNEQFF; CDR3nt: TGCGCCAGCAGCTGGGGGGACTATTCCTACAATGAGCAGTTCTTC
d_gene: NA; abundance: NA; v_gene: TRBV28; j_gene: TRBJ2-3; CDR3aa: CASSFLQGSDTQYF; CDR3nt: TGTGCCAGCAGTTTTCTCCAGGGTTCGGATACGCAGTATTTT
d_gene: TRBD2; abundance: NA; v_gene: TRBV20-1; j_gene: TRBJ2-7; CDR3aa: CSARDSGGGYEQYF; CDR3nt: TGCAGTGCTAGAGATTCAGGCGGGGGCTACGAGCAGTACTTC
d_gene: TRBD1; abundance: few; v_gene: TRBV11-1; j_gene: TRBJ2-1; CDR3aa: CASSPRNPSAGTGIYNEQFF; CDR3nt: TGTGCCAGCAGCCCTAGAAACCCTTCTGCCGGGACAGGCATTTACAATGAGCAGTTCTTC
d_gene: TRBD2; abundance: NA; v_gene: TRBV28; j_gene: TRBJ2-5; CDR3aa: CASSLSTSGWETQYF; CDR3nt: TGTGCCAGCAGTCTAAGTACTAGCGGATGGGAGACCCAGTACTTC
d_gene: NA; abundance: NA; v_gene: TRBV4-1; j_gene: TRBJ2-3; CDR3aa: CASSQVLAMPDTQYF; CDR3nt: TGCGCCAGCAGCCAAGTCCTCGCGATGCCCGATACGCAGTATTTT
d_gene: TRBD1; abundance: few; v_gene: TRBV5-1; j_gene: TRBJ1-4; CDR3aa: CASSRGQTNEKLFF; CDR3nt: TGCGCCAGCAGCCGGGGACAGACTAATGAAAAACTGTTTTTT
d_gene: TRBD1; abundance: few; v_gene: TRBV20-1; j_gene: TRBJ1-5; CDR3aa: CSANVNRGDQPQHF; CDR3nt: TGCAGTGCCAACGTGAACAGGGGGGACCAGCCCCAGCATTTT
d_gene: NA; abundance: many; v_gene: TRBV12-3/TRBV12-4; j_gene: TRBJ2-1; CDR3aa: CASSLTRGEQFF; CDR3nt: TGTGCCAGCAGTCTAACCCGTGGAGAGCAGTTCTTC
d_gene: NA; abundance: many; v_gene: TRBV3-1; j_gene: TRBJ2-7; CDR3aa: CASSQDSGTYEQYF; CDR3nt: TGTGCCAGCAGCCAAGACTCCGGAACCTACGAGCAGTACTTC
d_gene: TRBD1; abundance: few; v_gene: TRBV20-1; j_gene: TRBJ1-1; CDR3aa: CSGTGGYTEAFF; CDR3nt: TGCAGTGGTACAGGGGGCTACACTGAAGCTTTCTTT
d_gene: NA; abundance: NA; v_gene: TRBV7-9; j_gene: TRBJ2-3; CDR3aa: CASSLWDVGDTDTQYF; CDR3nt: TGTGCCAGCAGCTTATGGGACGTCGGAGACACAGATACGCAGTATTTT
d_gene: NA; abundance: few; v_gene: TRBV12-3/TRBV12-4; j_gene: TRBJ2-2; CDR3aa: CASSPRGLGGELFF; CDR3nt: TGTGCCAGCAGTCCTAGGGGACTTGGCGGGGAGCTGTTTTTT
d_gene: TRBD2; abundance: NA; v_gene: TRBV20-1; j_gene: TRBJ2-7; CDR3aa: CSARLFGLADNYEQYF; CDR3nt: TGCAGTGCTAGGTTATTTGGGCTAGCGGATAACTACGAGCAGTACTTC
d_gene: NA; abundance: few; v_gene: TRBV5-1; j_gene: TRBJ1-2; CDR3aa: CASSLDGGEVYGYTF; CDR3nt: TGCGCCAGCAGCTTGGACGGGGGCGAGGTCTATGGCTACACCTTC
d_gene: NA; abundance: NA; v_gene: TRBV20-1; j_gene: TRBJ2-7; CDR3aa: CSARDPQGLSYEQYF; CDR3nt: TGCAGTGCTAGAGATCCACAGGGCCTCTCCTACGAGCAGTACTTC
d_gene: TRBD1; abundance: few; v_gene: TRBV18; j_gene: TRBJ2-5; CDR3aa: CASSITGQRETQYF; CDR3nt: TGTGCCAGCTCAATCACGGGACAGCGCGAGACCCAGTACTTC
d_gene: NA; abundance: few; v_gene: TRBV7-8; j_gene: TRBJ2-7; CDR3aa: CASSSSPMGPYEQYF; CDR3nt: TGTGCCAGCAGCTCGTCACCAATGGGGCCCTACGAGCAGTACTTC
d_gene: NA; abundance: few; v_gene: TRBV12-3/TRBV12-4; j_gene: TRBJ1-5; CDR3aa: CASSLSRQPQHF; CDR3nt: TGTGCCAGCAGTTTATCTCGTCAGCCCCAGCATTTT
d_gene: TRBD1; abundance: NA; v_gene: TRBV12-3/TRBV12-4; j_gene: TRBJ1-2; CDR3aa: CASSPGTGVGYTF; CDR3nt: TGTGCCAGCAGTCCCGGGACAGGGGTTGGCTACACCTTC
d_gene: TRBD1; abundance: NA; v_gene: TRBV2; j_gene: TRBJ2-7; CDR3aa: CASKRLGTGNYEQYF; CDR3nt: TGTGCCAGCAAACGCCTCGGGACAGGGAATTACGAGCAGTACTTC
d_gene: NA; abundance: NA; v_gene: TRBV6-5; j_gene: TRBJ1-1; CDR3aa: CASSSEGLTEAFF; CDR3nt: TGTGCCAGCAGTTCCGAGGGTCTCACTGAAGCTTTCTTT
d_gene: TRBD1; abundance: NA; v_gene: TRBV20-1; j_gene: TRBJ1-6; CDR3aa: CSATSEGQGKNSPLHF; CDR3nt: TGCAGTGCTACCTCCGAGGGACAGGGAAAAAATTCACCCCTCCACTTT
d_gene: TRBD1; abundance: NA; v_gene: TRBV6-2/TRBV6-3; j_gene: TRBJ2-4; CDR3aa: CASSTGTGGGNIQYF; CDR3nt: TGTGCCAGCAGCACCGGGACAGGAGGGGGAAACATTCAGTACTTC